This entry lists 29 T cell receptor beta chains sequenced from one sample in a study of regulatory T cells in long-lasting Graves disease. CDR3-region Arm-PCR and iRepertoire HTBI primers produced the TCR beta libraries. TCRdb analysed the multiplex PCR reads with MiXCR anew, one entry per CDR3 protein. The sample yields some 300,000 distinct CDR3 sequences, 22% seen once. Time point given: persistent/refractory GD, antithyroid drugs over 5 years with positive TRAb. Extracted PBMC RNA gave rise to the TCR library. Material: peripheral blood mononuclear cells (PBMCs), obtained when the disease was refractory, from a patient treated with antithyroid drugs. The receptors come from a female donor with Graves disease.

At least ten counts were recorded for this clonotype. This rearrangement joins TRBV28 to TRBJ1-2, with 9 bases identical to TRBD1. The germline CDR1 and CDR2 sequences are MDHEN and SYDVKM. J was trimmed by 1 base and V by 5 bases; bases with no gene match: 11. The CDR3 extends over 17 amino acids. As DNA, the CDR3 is TGTGCCAGCAGTCTCGGAAGCGGGACAGGGTTTAACTATGGCTACACCTTC. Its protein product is CASSLGSGTGFNYGYTF.

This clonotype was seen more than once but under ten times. For the CDR3, the DNA is TGCAGTGCTTCAGACCTCGACAGTTCTAATGAAAAACTGTTTTTT. Translated: CSASDLDSSNEKLFF. V is TRBV20-1 and J is TRBJ1-4; possibly TRBD1 for D (5 bases). The CDR3 is 15 residues long. Trimming cost V 5 bases and J 3 bases, with 16 bases left between them. The germline V gene has CDR1 DFQATT and CDR2 SNEGSKA (reference sequence).

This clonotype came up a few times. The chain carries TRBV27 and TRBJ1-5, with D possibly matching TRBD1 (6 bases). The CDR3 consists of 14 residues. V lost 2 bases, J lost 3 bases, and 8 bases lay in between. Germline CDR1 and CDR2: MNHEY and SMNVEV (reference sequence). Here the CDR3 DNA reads TGTGCCAGCAGTTTAAGACAGGACAATCAGCCCCAGCATTTT. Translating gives CASSLRQDNQPQHF.

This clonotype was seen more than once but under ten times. The CDR3 coding sequence is TGTGCCAGCAGCTTTGGGCTAGCGGGAGTGGGGCCAGAGACCCAGTACTTC. This codes for CASSFGLAGVGPETQYF. This rearrangement joins TRBV7-9 to TRBJ2-5, with 10 bases aligning to TRBD2. Germline values: CDR1 SEHNR, CDR2 FQNEAQ (reference sequence). The CDR3 runs to 17 residues. Germline trimming cut 3 bases from V and 4 bases from J; bases unmatched to any gene: 11.

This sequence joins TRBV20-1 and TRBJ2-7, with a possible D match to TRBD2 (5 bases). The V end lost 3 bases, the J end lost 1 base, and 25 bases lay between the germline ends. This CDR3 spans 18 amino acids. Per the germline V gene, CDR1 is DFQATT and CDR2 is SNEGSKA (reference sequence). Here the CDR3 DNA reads TGCAGTGCTAGGGTCCCAGCCACCCTTCGGACTGCTTCCTACGAGCAGTACTTC. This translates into CSARVPATLRTASYEQYF.

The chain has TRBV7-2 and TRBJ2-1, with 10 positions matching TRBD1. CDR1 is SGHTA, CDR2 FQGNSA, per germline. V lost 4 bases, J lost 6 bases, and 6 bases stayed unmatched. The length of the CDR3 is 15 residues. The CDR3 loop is CASSSGGQGGNEQFF. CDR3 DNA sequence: TGTGCCAGCAGCTCAGGTGGACAGGGGGGCAATGAGCAGTTCTTC.

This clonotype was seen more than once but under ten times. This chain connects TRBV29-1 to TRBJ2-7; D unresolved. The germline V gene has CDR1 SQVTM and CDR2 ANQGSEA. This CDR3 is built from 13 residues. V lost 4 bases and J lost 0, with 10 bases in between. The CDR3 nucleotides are TGCAGCGTTGTGGTCACTTACTCCTACGAGCAGTACTTC. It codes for CSVVVTYSYEQYF.

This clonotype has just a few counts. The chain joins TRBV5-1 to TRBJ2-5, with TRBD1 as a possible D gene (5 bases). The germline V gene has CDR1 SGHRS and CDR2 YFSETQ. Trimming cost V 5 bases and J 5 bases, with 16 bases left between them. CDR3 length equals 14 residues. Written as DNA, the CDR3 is TGCGCCAGCAGTCTGGTAGGGGCCGGGGAGACCCAGTACTTC. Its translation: CASSLVGAGETQYF. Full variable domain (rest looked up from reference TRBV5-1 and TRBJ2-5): KAGVTQTPRYLIKTRGQQVTLSCSPISGHRSVSWYQQTPGQGLQFLFEYFSETQRNKGNFPGRFSGRQFSNSRSEMNVSTLELGDSALYLCASSLVGAGETQYFGPGTRLLVL.

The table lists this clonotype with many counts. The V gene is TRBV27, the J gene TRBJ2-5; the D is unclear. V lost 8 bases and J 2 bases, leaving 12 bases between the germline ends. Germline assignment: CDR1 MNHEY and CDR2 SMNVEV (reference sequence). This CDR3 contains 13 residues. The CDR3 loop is CASGLWGQETQYF. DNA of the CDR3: TGTGCCAGCGGGCTTTGGGGACAAGAGACCCAGTACTTC.

As DNA, the CDR3 is TGTGCCAGCAGTGAAGCGCGAGGAGGGTTTGGGGATACGCAGTATTTT. The encoded protein is CASSEARGGFGDTQYF. The V gene is TRBV2, the J gene TRBJ2-3, with D possibly matching TRBD2 (6 bases). Trimming took 0 bases from V and 6 from J, leaving 16 bases between them. CDR1 SNHLY and CDR2 FYNNEI come from the germline V gene. CDR3 size: 16 residues.

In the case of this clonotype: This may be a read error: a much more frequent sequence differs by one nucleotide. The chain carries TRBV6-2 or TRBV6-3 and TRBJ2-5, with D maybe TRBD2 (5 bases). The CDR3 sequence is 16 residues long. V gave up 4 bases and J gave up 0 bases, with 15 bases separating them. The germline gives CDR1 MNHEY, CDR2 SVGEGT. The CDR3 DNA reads TGTGCCAGCAGTTCCAGGACTGGCGCGTACCAAGAGACCCAGTACTTC. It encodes CASSSRTGAYQETQYF.

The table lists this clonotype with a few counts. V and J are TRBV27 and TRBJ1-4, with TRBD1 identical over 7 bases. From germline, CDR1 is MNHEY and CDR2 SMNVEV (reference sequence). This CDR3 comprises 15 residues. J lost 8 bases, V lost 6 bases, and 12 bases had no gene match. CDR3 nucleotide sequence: TGTGCCAGCAGGCAGGGGGGGGGGATTTGGGAAAAACTGTTTTTT. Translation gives CASRQGGGIWEKLFF. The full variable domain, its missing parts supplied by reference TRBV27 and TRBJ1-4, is EAQVTQNPRYLITVTGKKLTVTCSQNMNHEYMSWYRQDPGLGLRQIYYSMNVEVTDKGDVPEGYKVSRKEKRNFPLILESPSPNQTSLYFCASRQGGGIWEKLFFGSGTQLSVL.

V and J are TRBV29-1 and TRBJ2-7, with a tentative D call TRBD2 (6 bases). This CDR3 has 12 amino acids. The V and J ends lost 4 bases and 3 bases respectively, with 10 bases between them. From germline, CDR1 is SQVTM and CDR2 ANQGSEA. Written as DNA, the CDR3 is TGCAGCGTTGGGTGGAGGGGCTACGAGCAGTACTTC. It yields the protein CSVGWRGYEQYF.

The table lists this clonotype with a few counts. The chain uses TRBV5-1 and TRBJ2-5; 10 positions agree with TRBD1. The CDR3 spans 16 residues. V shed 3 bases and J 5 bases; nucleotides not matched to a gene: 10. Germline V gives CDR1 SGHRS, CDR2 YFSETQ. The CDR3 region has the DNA TGCGCCAGCAGCTCGGCCGGGACAGGGGCTGGGGAGACCCAGTACTTC. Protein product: CASSSAGTGAGETQYF.

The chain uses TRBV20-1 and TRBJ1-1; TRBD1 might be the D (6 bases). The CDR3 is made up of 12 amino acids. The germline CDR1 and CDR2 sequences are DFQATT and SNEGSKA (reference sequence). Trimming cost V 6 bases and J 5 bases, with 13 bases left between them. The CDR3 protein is CSATGSGTEAFF. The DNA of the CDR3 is TGCAGTGCCACAGGGTCGGGAACTGAAGCTTTCTTT.

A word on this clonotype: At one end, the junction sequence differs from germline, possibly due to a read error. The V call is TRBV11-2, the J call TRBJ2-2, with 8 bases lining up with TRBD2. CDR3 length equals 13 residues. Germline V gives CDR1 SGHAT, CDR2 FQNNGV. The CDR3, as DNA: TGTGCCAGCAGCCTCACTCCGGCGGGGGGGCTGTTTTTT. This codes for CASSLTPAGGLFF.

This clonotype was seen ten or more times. The CDR3: CASSLPSVRAKNIQYF. As DNA, the CDR3 is TGTGCCAGCAGTTTACCTAGTGTCCGTGCCAAAAACATTCAGTACTTC. The genes are TRBV28 and TRBJ2-4; D not certain. This CDR3 spans 16 amino acids. In germline, CDR1 is MDHEN, CDR2 SYDVKM. Trimming pared 2 bases from V and 1 base from J, leaving 12 bases between.

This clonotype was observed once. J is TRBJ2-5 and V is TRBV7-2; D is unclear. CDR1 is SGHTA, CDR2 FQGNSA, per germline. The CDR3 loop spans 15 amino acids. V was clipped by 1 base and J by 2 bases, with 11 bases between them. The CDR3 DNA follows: TGTGCCAGCAGCTTAGGTCCCGGAACACAAGAGACCCAGTACTTC. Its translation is CASSLGPGTQETQYF.

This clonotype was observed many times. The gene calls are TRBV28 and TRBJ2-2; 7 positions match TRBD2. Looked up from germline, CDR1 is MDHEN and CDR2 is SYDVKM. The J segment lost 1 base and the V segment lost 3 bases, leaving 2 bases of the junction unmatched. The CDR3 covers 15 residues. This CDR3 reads CASSLPSGNTGELFF. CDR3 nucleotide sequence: TGTGCCAGCAGTTTGCCTAGCGGGAACACCGGGGAGCTGTTTTTT.

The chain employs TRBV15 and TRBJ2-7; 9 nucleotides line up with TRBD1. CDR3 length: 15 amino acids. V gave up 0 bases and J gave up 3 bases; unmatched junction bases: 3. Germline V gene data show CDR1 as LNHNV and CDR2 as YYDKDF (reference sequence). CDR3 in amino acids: CATSREETGGYEQYF. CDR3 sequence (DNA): TGTGCCACCAGCAGAGAGGAGACAGGGGGCTACGAGCAGTACTTC.

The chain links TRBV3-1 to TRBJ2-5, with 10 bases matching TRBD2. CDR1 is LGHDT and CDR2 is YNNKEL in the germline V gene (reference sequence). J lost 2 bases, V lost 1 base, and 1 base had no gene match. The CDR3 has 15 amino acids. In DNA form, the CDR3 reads TGTGCCAGCAGCCAAGGTAGCGGGGGGCAAGAGACCCAGTACTTC. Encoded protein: CASSQGSGGQETQYF.

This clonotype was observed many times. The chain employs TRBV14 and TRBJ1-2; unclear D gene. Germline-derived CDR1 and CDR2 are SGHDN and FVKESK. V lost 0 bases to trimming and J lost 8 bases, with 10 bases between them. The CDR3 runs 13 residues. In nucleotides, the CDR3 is TGTGCCAGCAGCCAAGATCGAGGATCCGGCTACACCTTC. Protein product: CASSQDRGSGYTF.

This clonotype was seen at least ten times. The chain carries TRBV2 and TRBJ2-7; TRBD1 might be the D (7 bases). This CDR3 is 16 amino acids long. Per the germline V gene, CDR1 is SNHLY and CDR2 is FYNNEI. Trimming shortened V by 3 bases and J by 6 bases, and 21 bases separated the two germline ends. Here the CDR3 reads CASSDGGTALLIEQYF. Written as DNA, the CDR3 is TGTGCCAGCAGTGATGGAGGGACAGCCCTCCTTATCGAGCAGTACTTC.

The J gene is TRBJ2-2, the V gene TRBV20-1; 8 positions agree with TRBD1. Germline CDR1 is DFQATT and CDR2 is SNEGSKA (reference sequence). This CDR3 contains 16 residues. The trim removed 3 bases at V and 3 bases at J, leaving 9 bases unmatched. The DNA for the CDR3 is TGCAGTGCTAGGGTCCCGGGACAGGTCTACACCGGGGAGCTGTTTTTT. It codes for CSARVPGQVYTGELFF.

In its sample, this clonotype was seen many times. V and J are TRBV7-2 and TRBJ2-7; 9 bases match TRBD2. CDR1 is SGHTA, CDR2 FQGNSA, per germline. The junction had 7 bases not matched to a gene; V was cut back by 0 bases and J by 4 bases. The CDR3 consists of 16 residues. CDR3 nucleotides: TGTGCCAGCAGCTTAGCCCTGTCTAGCGGGGCTTACGAGCAGTACTTC. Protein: CASSLALSSGAYEQYF.

In nucleotides, the CDR3 is TGTGCCAGCAGTGTCCCTAGCGGGAGTCCCAATGAGCAGTTCTTC. It is translated as CASSVPSGSPNEQFF. V is TRBV28 and J is TRBJ2-1, with 10 positions matching TRBD2. The CDR3 loop spans 15 amino acids. CDR1 and CDR2 from the germline V gene are MDHEN and SYDVKM. V trimming: 5 bases; J trimming: 6 bases; junction bases outside the gene matches: 7. Using reference TRBV28 and TRBJ2-1 for the parts outside the CDR3, the full variable domain is DVKVTQSSRYLVKRTGEKVFLECVQDMDHENMFWYRQDPGLGLRLIYFSYDVKMKEKGDIPEGYSVSREKKERFSLILESASTNQTSMYLCASSVPSGSPNEQFFGPGTRLTVL.

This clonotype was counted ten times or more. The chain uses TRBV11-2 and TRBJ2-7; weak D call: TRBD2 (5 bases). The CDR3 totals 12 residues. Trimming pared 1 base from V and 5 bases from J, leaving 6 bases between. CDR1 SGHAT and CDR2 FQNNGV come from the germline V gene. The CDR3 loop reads CASSLAGNEQYF. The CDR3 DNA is TGTGCCAGCAGCTTAGCGGGGAACGAGCAGTACTTC.

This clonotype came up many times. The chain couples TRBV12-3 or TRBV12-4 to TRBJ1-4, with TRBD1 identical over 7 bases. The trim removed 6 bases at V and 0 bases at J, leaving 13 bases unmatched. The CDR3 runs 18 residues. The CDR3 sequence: CASRTRTGDDSTNEKLFF. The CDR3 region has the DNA TGTGCCAGCAGAACCCGGACAGGAGATGACTCAACTAATGAAAAACTGTTTTTT.

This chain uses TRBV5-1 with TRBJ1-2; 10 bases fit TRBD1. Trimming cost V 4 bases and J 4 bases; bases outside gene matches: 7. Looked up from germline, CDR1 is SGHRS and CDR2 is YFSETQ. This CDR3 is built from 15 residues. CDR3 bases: TGCGCCAGCAGCGCCTCCGGGACAGGGGTCTATGGCTACACCTTC. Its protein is CASSASGTGVYGYTF. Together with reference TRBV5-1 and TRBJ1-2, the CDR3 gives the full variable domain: KAGVTQTPRYLIKTRGQQVTLSCSPISGHRSVSWYQQTPGQGLQFLFEYFSETQRNKGNFPGRFSGRQFSNSRSEMNVSTLELGDSALYLCASSASGTGVYGYTFGSGTRLTVV.